Listed here is a single T cell receptor (beta chain). Its antigen is currently unknown. This specimen belongs to a study of OX40 agonist ivuxolimab in advanced cancers. The V and J ends lost 2 bases and 0 bases respectively, with 13 bases between them. CDR3 size: 17 residues. Germline assignment: CDR1 MNHEY and CDR2 SMNVEV (reference sequence). Findings and caveats of the study: Among T cells, CD8+ cells averaged more expanded clones than CD4+ cells.

Some clones are missing from TCRdb's copy, which holds only in-frame ones; the method was immunoSEQ multiplex PCR. The data show about 57,000 clones, over 80% seen once. The rearrangement links TRBV27 to TRBJ1-4, with D unclear. The receptor comes from an adult with an advanced solid tumor such as melanoma, head and neck, liver or kidney cancer. The sample here was CD4+ or CD8+ T cells sorted from blood, taken in a trial of the OX40 agonist ivuxolimab. The CDR3 loop reads CASSLVGWYATNEKLFF. In DNA form, the CDR3 reads TGTGCCAGCAGTTTAGTCGGGTGGTATGCAACTAATGAAAAACTGTTTTTT. Looking up the rest from reference TRBV27 and TRBJ1-4 gives the full variable domain: EAQVTQNPRYLITVTGKKLTVTCSQNMNHEYMSWYRQDPGLGLRQIYYSMNVEVTDKGDVPEGYKVSRKEKRNFPLILESPSPNQTSLYFCASSLVGWYATNEKLFFGSGTQLSVL.